This entry describes one TCR beta chain. This clone's antigen is unknown. The input lacks base qualities; no much larger clone sits a single base away. For CDR1 and CDR2, the germline V gene lists SGHVS and FNYEAQ. From its cysteine to its phenylalanine, the CDR3 spans 13 amino acids. The kept DNA is CDR3 alone, 39 bases in frame from the first base. The trim is 5 bases for V and 3 bases for J, with a gap of 11 bases between the germline ends. This sample is drawn from a study of blood T cell repertoires in COVID-19 (dated by TCRdb to about 2020). About the full investigation: Samples from collaborators originated in the United States, Italy and Spain and spanned both the acute and convalescent phases of COVID-19. The prospective study material was composed of cDNA or gDNA derived from T cells, B-cell-depleted T cells, or PBMCs. Subjects who had been exposed to COVID-19, were actively infected with it, or had recovered from it provided the deeply sampled blood TCRbeta repertoires that made up the dataset. The repertoires were released in a freely available public database intended as a resource for research on the immune response to SARS-CoV-2. Samples were obtained from the ongoing ImmuneRACE study (first 160 participants) and from approximately 1,200 subjects provided by 6 global collaborators. Nearly every sample came with metadata listing a de-identified subject ID, COVID-19 status, age in years and sex. Where available, HLA class I and class II types were obtained from metadata supplied by the sample provider rather than from assay-based typing. Study-wide findings and limitations: The amount of clinical and demographic metadata varied by source and participant and was provided uncurated.

TCRbeta CDR3 regions were amplified from genomic DNA by means of the immunoSEQ Assay, a bias-controlled multiplex PCR. The study's processing was this. Within the assay, amplification of reference gene primers was used to estimate how many nucleated cells each sample contained. Sequence reads were collapsed and filtered to measure the absolute abundance of every unique TCRbeta CDR3 rearrangement. For each sample, productive Simpson clonality was calculated as the square root of Simpson's diversity index over productive rearrangements. This immuneACCESS table, as held by TCRdb, lists in-frame sequences with V and J called but not all clones. Of the missing ones, under half trace to an unresolved V gene in checked studies; the others have no known cause. V, J and clone size are those of that table, while D and trimming were read from the DNA. In this sample the table shows nearly 250,000 clones, roughly nine tenths of which occur a single time. Of the sample, 1.5% to 2% is held by the ten largest clones.

Another Seattle source contributed samples from volunteer blood donors who had recovered from COVID-19. The collaborating institutions used their own protocols to collect whole blood in K2EDTA tubes. For TCRbeta analysis, collaborator samples were shipped as frozen whole blood, as isolated PBMCs, or as DNA extracted from either sample type. In this chain, TRBV7-6 is recombined with TRBJ2-7, with no D gene named confidently. Sequenced material: peripheral blood. This TCR was sampled from a woman aged 55-69 years who had recovered from COVID-19. The CDR3 reads CASSGRSSYEQYF. The nucleotide sequence reads as follows: TGTGCCAGCAGCGGAAGGAGCAGCTACGAGCAGTACTTC.